The 7 T cell receptor beta chains presented below share a single source sample, sequenced in a study of T cells in Graves' hyperthyroidism and ophthalmopathy (dated by TCRdb to the late 2010s). The library was obtained by multiplex PCR. Sequencing relied on an Illumina HiSeq 2000. TCR beta CDR3 regions were amplified from RNA transcripts. A first-round RT-PCR of the TCR CDR3 used the HTBI primer set with the Qiagen OneStep RT-PCR kit. TCRdb reworked the public reads: Q25 trimming with fastp, MiXCR clone assembly, productive beta chains retained. Rows merge per CDR3 protein into single entries with the most common DNA and genes. This sample is represented by roughly 500,000 distinct CDR3 sequences; roughly 16% of them were singletons. The leading ten clones occupy 25% to 35% of the sample. Sequenced sample: blood. The receptors were sampled from a young woman with Graves' ophthalmopathy.

For the CDR3, the DNA is TGTGCCAGCTCACCCAAGATTTCGACTAGCGGGCCTTACAATGAGCAGTTCTTC. This gives the protein CASSPKISTSGPYNEQFF. V usage is TRBV18 and J usage is TRBJ2-1, with 10 bases lining up with TRBD2. Germline V gene data show CDR1 as KGHSH and CDR2 as LQKENI. CDR3 length equals 18 residues. Unmatched junction bases numbered 12, after V lost 3 bases and J lost 4 bases.

In its sample, this clonotype was seen many times. The gene calls are TRBV7-2 and TRBJ2-2; D is undetermined. CDR1 and CDR2 (germline): SGHTA, FQGNSA. CDR3 length: 15 amino acids. The V and J ends lost 3 bases and 0 bases respectively, with 8 bases between them. For the CDR3, the DNA is TGTGCCAGCAGCTTGGCCGGAGCGAACACCGGGGAGCTGTTTTTT. Protein: CASSLAGANTGELFF.

The chain recombines TRBV6-4 with TRBJ1-5; weak D call: TRBD1 (6 bases). Between the trimmed V and J ends, which lost 3 bases and 8 bases, there was a span of 11 bases. CDR3 length: 13 amino acids. Germline CDR1 reads MRHNA; CDR2 reads SNTAGT. Here the CDR3 DNA reads TGTGCCAGCAGTGAGGGCAGGGGTGAGCCCCAGCATTTT. It encodes CASSEGRGEPQHF.

V is TRBV7-8 and J is TRBJ2-3, with TRBD1 matching over 10 bases. This CDR3 region has 16 residues. Looked up from germline, CDR1 is SGHVS and CDR2 is FQNEAQ. The junction had 6 bases not matched to a gene; V was cut back by 4 bases and J by 2 bases. CDR3 coding DNA: TGTGCCAGCAGCTCAAGGGACAGGGGAACCACAGATACGCAGTATTTT. Translation gives CASSSRDRGTTDTQYF.

The V gene is TRBV5-1, the J gene TRBJ2-1; TRBD2 agrees at 14 bases. CDR3 length: 18 amino acids. Germline CDR1 and CDR2: SGHRS and YFSETQ. The junction had 10 bases not matched to a gene; V was cut back by 1 base and J by 7 bases. CDR3 protein: CASSLPPGLAGVGNEQFF. In nucleotides, the CDR3 is TGCGCCAGCAGCTTGCCTCCGGGACTAGCGGGAGTCGGGAATGAGCAGTTCTTC.

This sequence joins TRBV11-3 and TRBJ2-3; D call uncertain. Germline loops: CDR1 SGHNT, CDR2 YENEEA. This CDR3 region has 14 residues. Trimming left V 2 bases short and J 2 bases short, with 8 bases between. DNA for the CDR3: TGTGCCAGCAGCTTAAGCCGGGCCACAGATACGCAGTATTTT. Translating it yields CASSLSRATDTQYF.

The chain has TRBV28 and TRBJ1-1; D may be TRBD1 (6 bases). The CDR3 extends over 13 amino acids. V shed 7 bases and J shed 4 bases, with 13 bases lying between them. Per germline, CDR1 MDHEN and CDR2 SYDVKM. The CDR3 reads CASTPEGGTEAFF. CDR3 DNA: TGTGCCAGCACTCCAGAGGGGGGCACTGAAGCTTTCTTT. The full variable domain, in which reference TRBV28 and TRBJ1-1 provide the parts outside the CDR3, is DVKVTQSSRYLVKRTGEKVFLECVQDMDHENMFWYRQDPGLGLRLIYFSYDVKMKEKGDIPEGYSVSREKKERFSLILESASTNQTSMYLCASTPEGGTEAFFGQGTRLTVV.